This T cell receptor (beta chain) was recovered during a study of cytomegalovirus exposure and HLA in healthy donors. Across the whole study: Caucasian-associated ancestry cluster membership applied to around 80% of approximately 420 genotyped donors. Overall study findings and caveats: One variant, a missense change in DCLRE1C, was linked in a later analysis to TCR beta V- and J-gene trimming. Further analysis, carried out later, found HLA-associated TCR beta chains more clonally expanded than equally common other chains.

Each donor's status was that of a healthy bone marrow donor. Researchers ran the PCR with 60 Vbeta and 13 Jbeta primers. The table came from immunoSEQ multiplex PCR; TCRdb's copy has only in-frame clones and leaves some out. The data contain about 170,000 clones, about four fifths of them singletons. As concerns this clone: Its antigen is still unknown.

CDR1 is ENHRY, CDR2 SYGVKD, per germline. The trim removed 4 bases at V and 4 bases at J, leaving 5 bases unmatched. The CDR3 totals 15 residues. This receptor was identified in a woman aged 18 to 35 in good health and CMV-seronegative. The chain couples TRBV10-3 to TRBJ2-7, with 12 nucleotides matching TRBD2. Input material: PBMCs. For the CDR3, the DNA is TGTGCCATCAGTGGACTAGCGGGAGCCTCGTACGAGCAGTACTTC. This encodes CAISGLAGASYEQYF.